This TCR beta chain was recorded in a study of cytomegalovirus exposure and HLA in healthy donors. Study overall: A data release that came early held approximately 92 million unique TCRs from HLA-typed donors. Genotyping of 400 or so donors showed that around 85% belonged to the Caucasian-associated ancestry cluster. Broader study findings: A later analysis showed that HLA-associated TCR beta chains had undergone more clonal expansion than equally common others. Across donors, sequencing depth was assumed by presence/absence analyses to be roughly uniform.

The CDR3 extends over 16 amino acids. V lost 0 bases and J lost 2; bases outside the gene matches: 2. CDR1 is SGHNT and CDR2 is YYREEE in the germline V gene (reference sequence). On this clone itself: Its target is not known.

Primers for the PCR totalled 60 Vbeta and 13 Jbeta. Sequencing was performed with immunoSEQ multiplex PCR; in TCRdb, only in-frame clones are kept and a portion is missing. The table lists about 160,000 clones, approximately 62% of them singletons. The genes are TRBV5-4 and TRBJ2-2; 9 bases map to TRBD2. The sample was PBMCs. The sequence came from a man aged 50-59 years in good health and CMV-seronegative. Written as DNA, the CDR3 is TGTGCCAGCAGCTTGGGACTAGCGGCCAACACCGGGGAGCTGTTTTTT. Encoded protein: CASSLGLAANTGELFF.